This TCR beta chain was identified during a study of molecular identifiers for immune sequencing clone quantification. CDR1 SGDLS and CDR2 YYNGEE come from the germline V gene. The length of the CDR3 is 14 residues. In TCRdb, the PCR reads were re-called with MiXCR into one record per CDR3 protein. The table records about 98,000 distinct CDR3 sequences, around 37% of them present only once. To note about this clonotype: The junction departs from the called germline gene at one end, perhaps through a read error.

The clonotype was recovered from a human donor in good health. Some libraries in this study had Jurkat cell RNA spiked in. The gene calls are TRBV9 and TRBJ1-5; TRBD1 might be the D (5 bases). The sequencing input was naive CD8+ T cells from blood, with Jurkat cell RNA spiked in. Subset defined: FACS-sorted CD8+CD4-CCR7+CD45RA+ naive T cells. DNA for the CDR3: TGTGCCATCAGCCCGGGACCTGGCAATCAGCCCCAGCATTTT. Its translation is CAISPGPGNQPQHF.